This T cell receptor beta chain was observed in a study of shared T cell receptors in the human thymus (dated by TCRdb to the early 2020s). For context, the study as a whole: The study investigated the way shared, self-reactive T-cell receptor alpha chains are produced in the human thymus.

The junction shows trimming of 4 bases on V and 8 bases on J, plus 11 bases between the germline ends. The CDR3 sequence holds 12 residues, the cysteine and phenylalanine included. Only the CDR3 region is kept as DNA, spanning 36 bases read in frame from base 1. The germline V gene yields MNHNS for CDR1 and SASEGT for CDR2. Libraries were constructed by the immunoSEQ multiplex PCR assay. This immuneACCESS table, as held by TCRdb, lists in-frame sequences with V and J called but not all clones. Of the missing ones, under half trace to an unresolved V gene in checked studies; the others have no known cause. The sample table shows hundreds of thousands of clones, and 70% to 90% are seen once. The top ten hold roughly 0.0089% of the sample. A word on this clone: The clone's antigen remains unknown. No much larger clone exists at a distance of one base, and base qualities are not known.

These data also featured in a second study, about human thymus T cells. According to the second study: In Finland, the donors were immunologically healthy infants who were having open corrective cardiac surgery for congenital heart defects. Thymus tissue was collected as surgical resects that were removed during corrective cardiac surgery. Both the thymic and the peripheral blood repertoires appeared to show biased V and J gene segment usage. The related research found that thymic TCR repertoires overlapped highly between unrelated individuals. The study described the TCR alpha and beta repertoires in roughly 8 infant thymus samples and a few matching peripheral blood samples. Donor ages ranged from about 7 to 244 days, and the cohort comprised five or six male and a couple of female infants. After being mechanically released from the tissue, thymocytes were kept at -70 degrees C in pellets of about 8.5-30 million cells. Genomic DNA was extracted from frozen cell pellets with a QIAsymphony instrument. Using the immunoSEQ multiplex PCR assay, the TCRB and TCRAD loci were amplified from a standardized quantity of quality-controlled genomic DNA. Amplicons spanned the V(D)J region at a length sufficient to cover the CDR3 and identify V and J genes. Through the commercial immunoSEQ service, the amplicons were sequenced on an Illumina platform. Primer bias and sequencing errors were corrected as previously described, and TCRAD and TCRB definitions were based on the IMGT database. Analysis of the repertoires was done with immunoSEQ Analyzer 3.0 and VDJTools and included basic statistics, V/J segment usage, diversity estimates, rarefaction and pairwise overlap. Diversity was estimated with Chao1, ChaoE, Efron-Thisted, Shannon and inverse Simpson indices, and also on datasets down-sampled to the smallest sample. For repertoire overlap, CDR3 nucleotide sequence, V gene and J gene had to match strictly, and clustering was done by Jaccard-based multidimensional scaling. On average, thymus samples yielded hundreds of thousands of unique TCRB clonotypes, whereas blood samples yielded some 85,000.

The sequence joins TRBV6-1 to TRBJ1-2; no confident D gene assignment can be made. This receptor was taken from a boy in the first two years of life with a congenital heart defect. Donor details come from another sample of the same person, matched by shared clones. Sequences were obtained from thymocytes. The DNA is TGTGCCAGCAGTGTAGAAGGCGGCGGCTACACCTTC. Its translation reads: CASSVEGGGYTF.